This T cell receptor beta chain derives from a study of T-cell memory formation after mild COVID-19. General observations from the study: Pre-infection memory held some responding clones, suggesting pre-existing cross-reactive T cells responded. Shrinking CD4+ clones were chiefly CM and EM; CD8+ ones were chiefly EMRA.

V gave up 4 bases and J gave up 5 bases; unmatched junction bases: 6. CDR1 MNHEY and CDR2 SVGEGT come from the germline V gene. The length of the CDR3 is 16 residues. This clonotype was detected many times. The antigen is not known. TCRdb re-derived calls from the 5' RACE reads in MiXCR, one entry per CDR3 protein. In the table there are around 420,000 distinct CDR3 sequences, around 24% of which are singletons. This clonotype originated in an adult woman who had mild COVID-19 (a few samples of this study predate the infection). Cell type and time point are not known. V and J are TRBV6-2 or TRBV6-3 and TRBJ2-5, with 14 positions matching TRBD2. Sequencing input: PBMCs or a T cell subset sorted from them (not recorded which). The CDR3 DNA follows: TGTGCCAGCAGTTCGGGACTAGCGGGAGTATGGGAGACCCAGTACTTC. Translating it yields CASSSGLAGVWETQYF.